This T cell receptor (beta chain) was sequenced during a study of blood T cells in healthy people across ages. Drawing of peripheral blood yielded 7.5 to 10 milliliters from each donor. Study results and caveats: Strong correlation was found linking TCR beta diversity to naive T cell percentage. Per million T cells, the diversity of TCR beta decreased roughly linearly as age advanced. From one million sequenced T cells, diversity estimates were lower bounds.

Together with a sample-barcoded 5' primer, a J-beta primer mix was included in a second PCR lasting about 6 to 11 cycles. TCRdb re-analysed the 5' RACE reads in MiXCR, keeping a single row per CDR3 protein. The data contain roughly 1,800,000 distinct CDR3 sequences, roughly 49% of them singletons. This clonotype occurred a few times. Its matching antigen is unknown. The source material was blood. The receptor's source is a woman aged 40 to 50 in good health.

The CDR3 reads CASSERVGNEQFF. In DNA form, the CDR3 reads TGCGCCAGCAGTGAGAGGGTTGGGAATGAGCAGTTCTTC. The chain joins TRBV10-1 to TRBJ2-1; D call uncertain. The CDR3 contains 13 residues. Between the trimmed V and J ends, which lost 2 bases and 7 bases, there was a span of 9 bases. Germline CDR1 and CDR2: WNHNN and SYGVQD (reference sequence).